These 32 T cell receptor beta chains originate from one sample sequenced in a study of T cells in Graves' hyperthyroidism and ophthalmopathy. Amplified regions were TCR beta CDR3 sequences from RNA transcripts. First-round RT-PCR with HTBI primers amplified the TCR CDR3 region. TCRdb used MiXCR to reprocess the multiplex PCR reads, holding one entry per CDR3 protein. This table has a few hundred thousand distinct CDR3 sequences, about 13% appearing once. Sequenced material: blood. The receptors were gathered from a man younger than 45 with Graves' hyperthyroidism that later progressed to Graves' ophthalmopathy.

This clonotype was recorded at least ten times. The rearrangement joins TRBV12-3 or TRBV12-4 to TRBJ2-7; 9 nucleotides line up with TRBD2. Trimming took 6 bases from V and 3 from J; bases not matched to a gene: 6. The CDR3 is made up of 14 amino acids. In nucleotides, the CDR3 is TGTGCCAGCAGGACTAGCGGTCCTATCTACGAGCAGTACTTC. It is translated as CASRTSGPIYEQYF.

This clonotype was detected only a few times. V and J are TRBV7-9 and TRBJ2-7; D gene ambiguous. V was cut by 5 bases and J by 4 bases, with 18 bases left in between. The length of the CDR3 is 15 residues. Germline loops: CDR1 SEHNR, CDR2 FQNEAQ (reference sequence). DNA of the CDR3: TGTGCCAGCAGCCCACAACTGGGCGGAAGTTACGAGCAGTACTTC. It yields the protein CASSPQLGGSYEQYF.

This clonotype was seen many times. The chain links TRBV2 to TRBJ2-2; no reliable D call. Trimming left V 6 bases short and J 6 bases short, with 8 bases between. The CDR3 is 12 residues long. Germline CDR1 reads SNHLY; CDR2 reads FYNNEI. As DNA, the CDR3 is TGTGCCAGCAGCCCAGAGGCCGGGGAGCTGTTTTTT. It specifies CASSPEAGELFF.

Turning to this clonotype: A much more abundant neighbour one base away suggests this may be a read error. The chain uses TRBV5-1 and TRBJ1-2, with D maybe TRBD1 (5 bases). Germline assignment: CDR1 SGHRS and CDR2 YFSETQ. There are 15 residues in the CDR3. V lost 0 bases to trimming and J lost 6 bases, with 15 bases between them. The CDR3 nucleotides read TGCGCCAGCAGCTTGGACTTGGGGGAGCATGATGGCTACACCTTC. Residues: CASSLDLGEHDGYTF. Looking up the rest from reference TRBV5-1 and TRBJ1-2 gives the full variable domain: KAGVTQTPRYLIKTRGQQVTLSCSPISGHRSVSWYQQTPGQGLQFLFEYFSETQRNKGNFPGRFSGRQFSNSRSEMNVSTLELGDSALYLCASSLDLGEHDGYTFGSGTRLTVV.

The J gene is TRBJ2-7, the V gene TRBV6-1, with D perhaps TRBD2 (6 bases). There are 14 residues in the CDR3. Germline V gives CDR1 MNHNS, CDR2 SASEGT. Trimming left V 6 bases short and J 2 bases short, with 14 bases between. This CDR3 is CASSWGDGTYEQYF. As DNA, the CDR3 is TGTGCCAGCAGCTGGGGGGACGGGACCTACGAGCAGTACTTC.

This clonotype was detected many times. V is TRBV11-1 and J is TRBJ1-2; D remains ambiguous. The CDR3 length is 13 residues. Germline CDR1 is SGHAT and CDR2 is FQDESV (reference sequence). V was clipped by 5 bases and J by 4 bases, with 11 bases between them. The CDR3 sequence is CASSRGRSYGYTF. DNA for the CDR3: TGTGCCAGCAGCCGCGGCAGAAGCTATGGCTACACCTTC.

In its sample, this clonotype was seen many times. The rearrangement joins TRBV11-3 to TRBJ1-1; D is possibly TRBD1 (5 bases). This CDR3 contains 15 residues. Trimming pared 2 bases from V and 0 bases from J, leaving 10 bases between. Germline V gene data show CDR1 as SGHNT and CDR2 as YENEEA. The CDR3 loop reads CASSLRTQMNTEAFF. CDR3 nucleotides: TGTGCCAGCAGCTTAAGGACACAGATGAACACTGAAGCTTTCTTT. The full variable domain, with the rest looked up from reference TRBV11-3 and TRBJ1-1, is EAGVVQSPRYKIIEKKQPVAFWCNPISGHNTLYWYLQNLGQGPELLIRYENEEAVDDSQLPKDRFSAERLKGVDSTLKIQPAELGDSAVYLCASSLRTQMNTEAFFGQGTRLTVV.

The table lists this clonotype with a few counts. The rearrangement joins TRBV4-1 to TRBJ1-3; TRBD1 might be the D (6 bases). Germline lookup yields CDR1 MGHRA and CDR2 YSYEKL. The CDR3 extends over 15 amino acids. Trimming took 4 bases from V and 0 from J, leaving 10 bases between them. The CDR3 sequence: CASSPGAYSGNTIYF. The DNA for the CDR3 is TGCGCCAGCAGCCCGGGGGCCTACTCTGGAAACACCATATATTTT.

As concerns this clonotype: It differs at one base from a far larger clone, so likely a read error. This chain joins TRBV2 and TRBJ1-2, with TRBD1 as a possible D gene (5 bases). The CDR3 runs to 13 residues. Germline CDR1 and CDR2: SNHLY and FYNNEI. V shed 5 bases and J shed 3 bases, with 10 bases lying between them. Here the CDR3 DNA reads TGTGCCAGCAGTCCGGACAAGGACTATGGCTACACCTTC. Translating it yields CASSPDKDYGYTF.

V is TRBV25-1 and J is TRBJ2-3, with TRBD2 identical over 8 bases. This CDR3 contains 16 residues. Per germline, CDR1 MGHDK and CDR2 SYGVNS. The V gene end was trimmed by 6 bases and the J gene end by 4 bases; junction bases not matched to a gene: 12. The CDR3 bases are TGTGCCAGCAGCCCGGGAAACGGGGGGGCCCCAGATACGCAGTATTTT. It codes for CASSPGNGGAPDTQYF.

This clonotype was recorded at least ten times. The rearrangement uses TRBV3-1 and TRBJ2-1, with a tentative D call TRBD2 (5 bases). V dropped 3 bases and J dropped 7 bases, with 13 bases sitting between them. This CDR3 has 14 residues. Germline V gives CDR1 LGHDT, CDR2 YNNKEL (reference sequence). CDR3 sequence reads: CASSHQEPGNEQFF. The CDR3 coding sequence is TGTGCCAGCAGCCACCAGGAACCGGGGAATGAGCAGTTCTTC.

In this sample, this clonotype turned up many times. This chain links TRBV25-1 with TRBJ2-2; TRBD1 matches 7 bases. Germline trimming cut 4 bases from V and 4 bases from J; bases unmatched to any gene: 0. Looked up from germline, CDR1 is MGHDK and CDR2 is SYGVNS. The CDR3 is made up of 13 amino acids. The chain's CDR3 is CASSGQGTGELFF. The CDR3 coding sequence is TGTGCCAGCAGTGGACAGGGCACCGGGGAGCTGTTTTTT.

The chain couples TRBV20-1 to TRBJ1-1; D is possibly TRBD1 (6 bases). The CDR3 covers 18 residues. V gave up 5 bases and J gave up 4 bases, with 29 bases separating them. Germline CDR1 and CDR2: DFQATT and SNEGSKA (reference sequence). The DNA of the CDR3 is TGCAGTGCTTGGGCCCCTTTCGGGGGGCGCGAAAAGATCACTGAAGCTTTCTTT. Protein: CSAWAPFGGREKITEAFF.

This clonotype appeared many times. V usage is TRBV5-5 and J usage is TRBJ1-6, with D possibly TRBD1 on 5 matching bases. CDR3 length: 15 residues. V was cut by 2 bases and J by 6 bases, with 12 bases left in between. Germline V lookup: CDR1 SGHKS, CDR2 YYEKEE (reference sequence). The chain's CDR3 is CASSLGDLGNSPLHF. DNA of the CDR3: TGTGCCAGCAGCTTAGGGGATTTGGGTAATTCACCCCTCCACTTT.

The chain couples TRBV6-1 to TRBJ1-2; TRBD1 aligns across 12 bases. With 7 bases clipped from V and 8 bases from J, the junction kept 14 bases outside the gene matches. CDR3 size: 16 residues. The germline V gene encodes CDR1 MNHNS and CDR2 SASEGT. The CDR3 protein is CASTPPGGQGARGYTF. DNA for the CDR3: TGTGCCAGCACTCCCCCCGGGGGACAGGGGGCGCGGGGCTACACCTTC.

This clonotype was found a few times. The V call is TRBV28, the J call TRBJ1-2; 9 bases are shared with TRBD1. V lost 3 bases and J lost 6; bases outside the gene matches: 5. The germline V gene has CDR1 MDHEN and CDR2 SYDVKM. CDR3 length: 14 amino acids. The CDR3 protein is CASSLGDRDHGYTF. The CDR3 coding sequence is TGTGCCAGCAGTTTGGGGGACAGGGATCATGGCTACACCTTC.

This clonotype was recorded a few times. The CDR3 sequence is CALATGDTEAFF. CDR3 in DNA: TGTGCATTGGCAACCGGAGACACTGAAGCTTTCTTT. The chain has TRBV7-9 and TRBJ1-1, with unresolved D. This CDR3 has 12 amino acids. Germline assignment: CDR1 SEHNR and CDR2 FQNEAQ (reference sequence).

J is TRBJ1-1 and V is TRBV5-5; TRBD1 aligns across 11 bases. The J segment lost 5 bases and the V segment lost 2 bases, leaving 5 bases of the junction unmatched. Germline values: CDR1 SGHKS, CDR2 YYEKEE (reference sequence). The CDR3 is 15 amino acids. CDR3 region: CASSFEDRGHTEAFF. The DNA of the CDR3 is TGTGCCAGCAGCTTTGAGGACAGGGGGCATACTGAAGCTTTCTTT.

The chain has TRBV6-2 or TRBV6-3 and TRBJ2-3; TRBD2 matches at 8 bases. CDR3 size: 15 residues. CDR1 and CDR2 from the germline V gene are MNHEY and SVGEGT. The ends lost 2 bases at V and 3 bases at J; junction bases unmatched: 4. CDR3 in DNA: TGTGCCAGCAGTTACGCAGCGGGGGAAACAGATACGCAGTATTTT. Amino acid sequence: CASSYAAGETDTQYF.

This clonotype was detected a few times. V usage is TRBV30 and J usage is TRBJ2-7, with a weak D call TRBD2 (6 bases). Germline CDR1 is GTSNPN and CDR2 is SVGIG (reference sequence). CDR3 size: 13 residues. Trimming removed 0 bases from V and 9 bases from J, with 15 bases in between. CDR3 region: CAWSVASRGVQYF. The CDR3 DNA follows: TGTGCCTGGAGTGTAGCGAGCCGCGGGGTGCAGTACTTC.

This clonotype showed up many times. The V call is TRBV6-5, the J call TRBJ2-3; D ambiguous. The CDR3 length is 13 residues. V shed 2 bases and J shed 6 bases, with 9 bases lying between them. Germline V CDR1 and CDR2: MNHEY, SVGAGI. CDR3 region: CASSYRPADTQYF. In DNA, the CDR3 is TGTGCCAGCAGTTACCGGCCAGCCGATACGCAGTATTTT.

This clonotype was observed a few times. A much larger clone differs from this one at a single base, so this may be a read error. This chain uses TRBV2 with TRBJ1-1; D not resolved. CDR3 size: 13 residues. From germline, CDR1 is SNHLY and CDR2 FYNNEI. CDR3 residues: CASNELWSTEAFF. The CDR3, as DNA: TGTGCCAGCAATGAACTCTGGTCCACTGAAGCTTTCTTT.

The chain couples TRBV27 to TRBJ1-3, with TRBD1 as a possible D gene (6 bases). Trimming removed 5 bases from V and 0 bases from J, with 11 bases in between. The CDR3 is 15 amino acids. The V gene's germline CDR1 is MNHEY and CDR2 SMNVEV (reference sequence). Written as DNA, the CDR3 is TGTGCCAGCAGTAGGGGGGTCGGCTCTGGAAACACCATATATTTT. Translated, it gives CASSRGVGSGNTIYF.

CDR3 DNA: TGTGCCAGCTCACCACAACAGGGGGGGGATCAGCCCCAGCATTTT. Its protein is CASSPQQGGDQPQHF. The chain employs TRBV18 and TRBJ1-5; 8 nucleotides line up with TRBD1. The ends lost 1 base at V and 5 bases at J; junction bases unmatched: 4. CDR1 is KGHSH and CDR2 is LQKENI in the germline V gene. The CDR3 is 15 residues long.

Many counts were recorded for this clonotype. V gene TRBV28 combines with J gene TRBJ1-2; tentatively, D is TRBD1 (5 bases). Trimming removed 4 bases from V and 8 bases from J, with 20 bases in between. Germline V gene data show CDR1 as MDHEN and CDR2 as SYDVKM. This CDR3 has 15 residues. The CDR3 loop is CASSSPMRGRRGYTF. CDR3 bases: TGTGCCAGCAGTTCCCCGATGAGGGGTCGGAGGGGCTACACCTTC.

This chain links TRBV19 with TRBJ1-1, with 12 bases lining up with TRBD1. Trimming removed 5 bases from V and 3 bases from J; junction bases left unmatched: 13. In germline, CDR1 is LNHDA, CDR2 SQIVND (reference sequence). The CDR3 length is 18 residues. CDR3 sequence (DNA): TGTGCCAGTAGTCTCGCGGGGACAGGGGGCAGTCGGGACACTGAAGCTTTCTTT. Amino acid sequence: CASSLAGTGGSRDTEAFF.

This clonotype has ten or more counts. The J gene is TRBJ1-2, the V gene TRBV9; 11 nucleotides line up with TRBD1. V shed 0 bases, J shed 6 bases, and the junction held 7 bases outside the gene matches. CDR3 length: 16 amino acids. The germline V gene encodes CDR1 SGDLS and CDR2 YYNGEE. CDR3 region: CASSVGGGTGGHGYTF. The DNA of the CDR3 is TGTGCCAGCAGCGTAGGCGGGGGGACAGGGGGTCATGGCTACACCTTC.

This clonotype was counted ten times or more. The V call is TRBV7-2, the J call TRBJ2-7; perhaps TRBD2 as D (6 bases). Germline V gives CDR1 SGHTA, CDR2 FQGNSA. The CDR3 is made up of 14 amino acids. V was pared by 2 bases and J by 3 bases, with 11 bases between. The CDR3 sequence: CASSLLAGFYEQYF. CDR3 DNA sequence: TGTGCCAGCAGCTTACTTGCGGGGTTCTACGAGCAGTACTTC.

This clonotype was seen only a few times. This chain links TRBV3-1 with TRBJ2-6, with 8 bases fitting TRBD1. The CDR3 is 17 amino acids. Germline V gene data show CDR1 as LGHDT and CDR2 as YNNKEL (reference sequence). Trimming removed 4 bases from V and 1 base from J; junction bases left unmatched: 6. In DNA form, the CDR3 reads TGTGCCAGCAGCCTTCGGACAGGGCGGTCTGGGGCCAACGTCCTGACTTTC. Protein: CASSLRTGRSGANVLTF.

This clonotype was picked up many times. V is TRBV7-8 and J is TRBJ2-7, with 7 bases lining up with TRBD1. The CDR3 is 14 residues long. Unmatched junction bases numbered 12, after V lost 7 bases and J lost 6 bases. Germline lookup yields CDR1 SGHVS and CDR2 FQNEAQ. CDR3 protein: CASKTRQGLGEQYF. For the CDR3, the DNA is TGTGCCAGCAAGACGCGACAGGGTTTAGGCGAGCAGTACTTC.

The sample holds many counts of this clonotype. V is TRBV27 and J is TRBJ2-7; weak D call: TRBD1 (5 bases). The germline gives CDR1 MNHEY, CDR2 SMNVEV (reference sequence). This CDR3 has 13 amino acids. The germline V and J ends were trimmed by 3 bases and 2 bases, with 8 bases remaining between them. CDR3 residues: CASSFGQAYEQYF. The DNA of the CDR3 is TGTGCCAGCAGTTTTGGACAAGCCTACGAGCAGTACTTC.

This chain connects TRBV6-1 to TRBJ2-3; possible D gene TRBD2, 6 bases. Germline loops: CDR1 MNHNS, CDR2 SASEGT. The CDR3 has 17 amino acids. The V end was cut by 3 bases, the J end by 6 bases, with 22 bases between. The CDR3 loop is CASSEGWLRRGGDTQYF. In DNA form, the CDR3 reads TGTGCCAGCAGTGAGGGTTGGTTGAGGCGGGGTGGTGATACGCAGTATTTT.